The sequence of this TCR beta chain was determined in a study of T cell repertoires in cytomegalovirus infection. Whole-study results and caveats: Of the TCR beta families, the public ones yielded a cumulative frequency that identified carriers of CMV plus the relevant HLA.

On this clonotype: The antigen is undetermined.

V was clipped by 2 bases and J by 6 bases, with 7 bases between them. The CDR3 is 13 amino acids. Germline values: CDR1 SEHNR, CDR2 FQNEAQ (reference sequence). TCRdb itself ran the reads through MiXCR, one entry per CDR3 protein. The table has 40,000 to 60,000 distinct CDR3 sequences, roughly 20% seen once. This clonotype was obtained from a human donor in good health (CMV status not recorded). Some clones in this sample may be carry-over from other donors' samples. The rearrangement uses TRBV7-9 and TRBJ1-4; no reliable D call. This specimen consisted of CD8+ T cells from cultured PBMCs, obtained from culture after CMV antigen stimulation. The DNA for the CDR3 is TGTGCCAGCAGCTTATCCGGGGATGAAAAACTGTTTTTT. Its translation is CASSLSGDEKLFF.